This TCR beta chain stems from a study of cytotoxic CD8 clonotypes in ibrutinib-treated CLL. Background on the study: The cohort had ten to eleven relapsed/refractory and fewer than 16 treatment-naive patients, some 18 IGHV unmutated. Among responders, roughly 24 were partial and 2 complete; after median about 72 months, 14 stayed remitted and 12 progressed.

The CDR3 spans 17 residues. The germline CDR1 and CDR2 sequences are MGHRA and YSYEKL. The J segment lost 1 base and the V segment lost 4 bases, leaving 5 bases of the junction unmatched. General study findings and limits: Public clonotypes, found uncommonly, either contracted or stayed stable on treatment.

The data were produced by immunoSEQ multiplex PCR, yet TCRdb's version contains in-frame clones alone and is incomplete. The sample records some 70,000 clones, 90% being singletons. Extraction of approximately 2 micrograms of genomic DNA from cryopreserved PBMCs supplied material for TCR beta libraries. This clone was counted once. What it recognizes is unknown. V is TRBV4-1 and J is TRBJ2-7; 15 bases map to TRBD2. The receptor was isolated from a human donor with chronic lymphocytic leukemia. This specimen consisted of PBMCs, obtained after 12 months of ibrutinib treatment. CDR3 amino acids: CASSRRTSGRESYEQYF. In nucleotides, the CDR3 is TGCGCCAGCAGCCGCCGGACTAGCGGGAGGGAATCCTACGAGCAGTACTTC.